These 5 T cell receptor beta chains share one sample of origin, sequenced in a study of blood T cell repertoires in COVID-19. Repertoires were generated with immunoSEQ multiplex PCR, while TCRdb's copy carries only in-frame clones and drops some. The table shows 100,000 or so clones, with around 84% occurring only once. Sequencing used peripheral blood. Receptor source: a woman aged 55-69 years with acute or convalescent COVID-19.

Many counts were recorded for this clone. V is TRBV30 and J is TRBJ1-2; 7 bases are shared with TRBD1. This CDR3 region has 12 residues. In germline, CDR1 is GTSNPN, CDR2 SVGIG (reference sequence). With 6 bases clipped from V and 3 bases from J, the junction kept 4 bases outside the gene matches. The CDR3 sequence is CACHQGDYGYTF. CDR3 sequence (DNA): TGTGCCTGTCATCAGGGGGACTATGGCTACACCTTC.

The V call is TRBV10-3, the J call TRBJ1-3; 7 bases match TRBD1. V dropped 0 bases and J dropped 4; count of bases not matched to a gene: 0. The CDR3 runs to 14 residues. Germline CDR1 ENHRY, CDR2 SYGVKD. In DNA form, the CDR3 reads TGTGCCATCAGTGAGTCGGGACAGGGAAACACCATATATTTT. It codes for CAISESGQGNTIYF.

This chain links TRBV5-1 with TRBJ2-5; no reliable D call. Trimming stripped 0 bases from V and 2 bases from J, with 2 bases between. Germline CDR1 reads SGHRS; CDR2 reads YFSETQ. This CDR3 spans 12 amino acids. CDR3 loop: CASSLVQETQYF. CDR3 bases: TGCGCCAGCAGCTTGGTACAAGAGACCCAGTACTTC.

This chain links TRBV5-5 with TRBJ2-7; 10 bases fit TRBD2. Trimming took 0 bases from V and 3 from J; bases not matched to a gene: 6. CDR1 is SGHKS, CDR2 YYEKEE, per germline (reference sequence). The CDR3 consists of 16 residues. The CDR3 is CASSLGLAGAFYEQYF. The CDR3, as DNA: TGTGCCAGCAGCTTGGGTCTAGCGGGGGCTTTCTACGAGCAGTACTTC.

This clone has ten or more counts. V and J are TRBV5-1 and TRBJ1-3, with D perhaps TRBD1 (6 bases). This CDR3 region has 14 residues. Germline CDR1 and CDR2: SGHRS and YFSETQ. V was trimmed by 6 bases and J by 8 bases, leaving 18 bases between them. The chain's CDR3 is CASTATGVGDTIYF. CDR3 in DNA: TGCGCCAGCACCGCGACAGGCGTTGGGGACACCATATATTTT.